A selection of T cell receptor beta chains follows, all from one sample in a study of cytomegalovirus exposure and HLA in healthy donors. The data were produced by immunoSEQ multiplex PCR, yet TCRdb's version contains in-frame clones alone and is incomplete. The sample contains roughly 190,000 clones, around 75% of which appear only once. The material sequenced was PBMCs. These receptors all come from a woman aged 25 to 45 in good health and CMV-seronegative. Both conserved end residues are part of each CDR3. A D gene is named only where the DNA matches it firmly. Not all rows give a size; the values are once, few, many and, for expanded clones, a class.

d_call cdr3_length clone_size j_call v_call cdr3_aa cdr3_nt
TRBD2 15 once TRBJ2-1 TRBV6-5 CASSYRGDSYNEQFF TGTGCCAGCAGTTACCGGGGGGACTCCTACAATGAGCAGTTCTTC
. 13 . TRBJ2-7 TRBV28 CASSLRVTYEQYF TGTGCCAGCAGTTTGCGGGTTACCTACGAGCAGTACTTC
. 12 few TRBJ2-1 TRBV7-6 CASSPFSGEQFF TGTGCCAGCAGCCCATTTAGCGGTGAGCAGTTCTTC
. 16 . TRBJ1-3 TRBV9 CASSVRAGFSGNTIYF TGTGCCAGCAGCGTGAGGGCAGGATTCTCTGGAAACACCATATATTTT
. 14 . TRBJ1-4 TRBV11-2 CASSSREGGGKLFF TGTGCCAGCAGCTCCCGGGAGGGGGGCGGAAAACTGTTTTTT
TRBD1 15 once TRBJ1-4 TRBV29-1 CSVGDRGLTNEKLFF TGCAGCGTTGGGGACAGGGGGTTAACTAATGAAAAACTGTTTTTT
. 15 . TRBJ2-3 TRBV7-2 CASSQQGRQADTQYF TGTGCCAGCAGCCAACAGGGGAGGCAGGCAGATACGCAGTATTTT
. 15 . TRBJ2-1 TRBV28 CASSSPLSPYNEQFF TGTGCCAGCAGTTCGCCCCTGAGCCCATACAATGAGCAGTTCTTC
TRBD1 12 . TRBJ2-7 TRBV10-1 CARGTGPYEQYF TGCGCCAGGGGGACAGGGCCCTACGAGCAGTACTTC
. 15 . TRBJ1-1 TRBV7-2 CASSLSGRPGTEAFF TGTGCCAGCAGCTTAAGCGGACGGCCGGGTACTGAAGCTTTCTTT
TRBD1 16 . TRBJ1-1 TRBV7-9 CASSPGTGGVITEAFF TGTGCCAGCAGCCCTGGGACAGGGGGCGTTATAACTGAAGCTTTCTTT
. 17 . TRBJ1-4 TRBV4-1 CASSQVNTGRAGEKLFF TGCGCCAGCAGCCAAGTAAATACGGGTCGGGCGGGTGAAAAACTGTTTTTT